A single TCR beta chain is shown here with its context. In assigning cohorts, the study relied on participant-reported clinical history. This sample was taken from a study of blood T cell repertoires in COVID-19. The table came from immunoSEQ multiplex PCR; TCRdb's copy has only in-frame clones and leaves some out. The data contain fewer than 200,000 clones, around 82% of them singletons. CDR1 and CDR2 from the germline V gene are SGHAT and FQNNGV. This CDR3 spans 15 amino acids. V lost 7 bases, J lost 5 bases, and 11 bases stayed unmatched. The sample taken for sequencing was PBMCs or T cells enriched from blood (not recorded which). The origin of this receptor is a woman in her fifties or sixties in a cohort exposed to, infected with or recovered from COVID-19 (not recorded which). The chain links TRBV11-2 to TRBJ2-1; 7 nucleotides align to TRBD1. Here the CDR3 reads CASTIGTVFNNEQFF. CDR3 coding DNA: TGTGCCAGCACTATAGGGACAGTATTTAACAATGAGCAGTTCTTC.